The 14 T cell receptor beta chains reported below all come from one sample, sequenced in a study of shared clonotypes between healthy human individuals (dated by TCRdb to about 2020). The protocol used for the library was the immunoSEQ multiplex PCR assay. The immuneACCESS repertoire file appears here via TCRdb, limited to in-frame rearrangements. These files lack a portion of the clones; in checked studies, under half of the deficit traces to unresolved V genes, and the cause of the others is not known. In this sample the table shows about 1.5 million clones, roughly 98% of which occur a single time. The top ten hold roughly 0.4% of the sample. The source material was naive CD4+ T cells sorted from blood. The cell subset or site label, as the study defines it: CD45RA+ positively selected. The receptors here all came from a man aged 30 to 39 in good health.

A single count supports this clone. The rearrangement links TRBV11-2 to TRBJ2-1, with 11 bases lining up with TRBD2. The V gene's germline CDR1 is SGHAT and CDR2 FQNNGV. V trimming: 2 bases; J trimming: 5 bases; junction bases outside the gene matches: 14. This CDR3 is 19 amino acids long. Here the CDR3 reads CASSLPSEQLAGGHNEQFF. DNA for the CDR3: TGTGCCAGCAGCTTACCGTCCGAACAGCTAGCGGGAGGCCACAATGAGCAGTTCTTC. Full variable domain (rest looked up from reference TRBV11-2 and TRBJ2-1): EAGVAQSPRYKIIEKRQSVAFWCNPISGHATLYWYQQILGQGPKLLIQFQNNGVVDDSQLPKDRFSAERLKGVDSTLKIQPAKLEDSAVYLCASSLPSEQLAGGHNEQFFGPGTRLTVL.

The chain links TRBV7-2 to TRBJ2-3; no definite D call. Germline V lookup: CDR1 SGHTA, CDR2 FQGNSA. This CDR3 spans 14 amino acids. The V and J ends lost 5 bases and 3 bases respectively, with 12 bases between them. The CDR3: CASSPLDDTDTQYF. CDR3 nucleotides: TGTGCCAGCAGCCCTCTGGACGATACAGATACGCAGTATTTT. The full variable domain, in which reference TRBV7-2 and TRBJ2-3 provide the parts outside the CDR3, is GAGVSQSPSNKVTEKGKDVELRCDPISGHTALYWYRQSLGQGLEFLIYFQGNSAPDKSGLPSDRFSAERTGGSVSTLTIQRTQQEDSAVYLCASSPLDDTDTQYFGPGTRLTVL.

The chain uses TRBV5-8 and TRBJ1-1, with unresolved D. Germline V gene sequence: CDR1 SGHTS, CDR2 YDEGEE. Trimming took off 0 bases at V and 2 bases at J, with 5 bases between the two ends. The CDR3 totals 13 residues. This chain's CDR3 is CASSLATNTEAFF. CDR3 nucleotides: TGTGCCAGCAGCTTGGCCACAAACACTGAAGCTTTCTTT.

The chain employs TRBV18 and TRBJ2-6; D unclear. The CDR3 is 16 residues long. V lost 0 bases and J 0 bases, leaving 6 bases between the germline ends. CDR1 and CDR2 from the germline V gene are KGHSH and LQKENI. The CDR3 here is CASSPPRVSGANVLTF. The CDR3 DNA sequence: TGTGCCAGCTCACCACCCCGGGTCTCTGGGGCCAACGTCCTGACTTTC.

This rearrangement joins TRBV4-3 to TRBJ2-6; D unresolved. Germline V gene lookup returns CDR1 LGHNA and CDR2 YSLEER. V was pared by 3 bases and J by 2 bases, with 11 bases between. The CDR3 length is 16 residues. The CDR3 DNA reads as TGCGCCAGCAGCCAGATGTTCCGGGCTGGGGCCAACGTCCTGACTTTC. It specifies CASSQMFRAGANVLTF.

This clone has just a few counts. The chain links TRBV6-5 to TRBJ1-2, with TRBD1 as a possible D gene (6 bases). The CDR3 is 15 residues long. CDR1 MNHEY and CDR2 SVGAGI come from the germline V gene. Trimming stripped 9 bases from V and 5 bases from J, with 22 bases between. DNA for the CDR3: TGTGCCAGTAGTCCCATCACAGAGGGGGGATATGGCTACACCTTC. It yields the protein CASSPITEGGYGYTF.

CDR3 sequence reads: CASQGATNYGYTF. DNA for the CDR3: TGTGCCAGCCAGGGGGCTACTAACTATGGCTACACCTTC. The chain employs TRBV2 and TRBJ1-2; 8 bases are shared with TRBD1. The CDR3 has 13 residues. Per germline, CDR1 SNHLY and CDR2 FYNNEI. V trimming: 8 bases; J trimming: 0 bases; junction bases outside the gene matches: 2. Drawing the rest from reference TRBV2 and TRBJ1-2, the complete variable domain is EPEVTQTPSHQVTQMGQEVILRCVPISNHLYFYWYRQILGQKVEFLVSFYNNEISEKSEIFDDQFSVERPDGSNFTLKIRSTKLEDSAMYFCASQGATNYGYTFGSGTRLTVV.

V usage is TRBV7-9 and J usage is TRBJ1-5; D is perhaps TRBD1 (6 bases). The CDR3 runs 16 residues. The germline gives CDR1 SEHNR, CDR2 FQNEAQ (reference sequence). Trimming took off 0 bases at V and 3 bases at J, with 12 bases between the two ends. The CDR3 region has the DNA TGTGCCAGCAGCTTAGCAACAGGGTGGGACAATCAGCCCCAGCATTTT. Its protein is CASSLATGWDNQPQHF.

The chain couples TRBV29-1 to TRBJ2-2, with 10 bases lining up with TRBD2. The V and J ends lost 6 bases and 1 base, in that order; junction bases with no gene match: 8. This CDR3 comprises 16 residues. Germline V gene data show CDR1 as SQVTM and CDR2 as ANQGSEA. The CDR3 protein is CSVGAIAGGNTGELFF. Written as DNA, the CDR3 is TGCAGCGTAGGGGCCATAGCGGGAGGGAACACCGGGGAGCTGTTTTTT.

The chain recombines TRBV14 with TRBJ2-1, with unresolved D. This CDR3 has 8 residues. The V end was cut by 3 bases, the J end by 12 bases, with 0 bases between. CDR1 SGHDN and CDR2 FVKESK come from the germline V gene. Here the CDR3 reads CASSQQFF. In nucleotides, the CDR3 is TGTGCCAGCAGCCAGCAGTTCTTC.

The CDR3 nucleotides are TGTGCCAGCAGTGAAGGCGGGGGTTACAATGAGCAGTTCTTC. Its translation is CASSEGGGYNEQFF. The V gene is TRBV25-1, the J gene TRBJ2-1, with 7 bases aligning to TRBD2. Germline loops: CDR1 MGHDK, CDR2 SYGVNS. J was trimmed by 4 bases and V by 2 bases; bases with no gene match: 2. CDR3 size: 14 residues.

The V call is TRBV10-3, the J call TRBJ2-3; 8 positions agree with TRBD1. Germline lookup yields CDR1 ENHRY and CDR2 SYGVKD. Unmatched junction bases numbered 4, after V lost 0 bases and J lost 2 bases. The CDR3 runs 16 residues. The CDR3, as DNA: TGTGCCATCAGTGAGTCCGGGACAGGACACACAGATACGCAGTATTTT. This sequence encodes CAISESGTGHTDTQYF.

Worth noting for this clone: Different DNA sequences within this sample yield the same CDR3. The chain combines TRBV5-4 with TRBJ2-3; 16 positions agree with TRBD2. Germline V gene lookup returns CDR1 SGHNT and CDR2 YYREEE (reference sequence). This CDR3 spans 18 amino acids. The V segment lost 0 bases and the J segment 0 bases; nucleotides outside the gene matches: 1. This chain's CDR3 is CASSLGGLAGGSTDTQYF. The CDR3 nucleotides read TGTGCCAGCAGCTTGGGGGGACTAGCGGGAGGGAGCACAGATACGCAGTATTTT.

The V and J genes are TRBV5-5 and TRBJ2-6; 8 bases agree with TRBD2. CDR3 length: 19 residues. CDR1 and CDR2 from the germline V gene are SGHKS and YYEKEE (reference sequence). The ends lost 0 bases at V and 0 bases at J; junction bases unmatched: 8. CDR3 loop: CASSLGPGGPRSGANVLTF. The CDR3 DNA is TGTGCCAGCAGCTTGGGGCCGGGAGGGCCGCGCTCTGGGGCCAACGTCCTGACTTTC.